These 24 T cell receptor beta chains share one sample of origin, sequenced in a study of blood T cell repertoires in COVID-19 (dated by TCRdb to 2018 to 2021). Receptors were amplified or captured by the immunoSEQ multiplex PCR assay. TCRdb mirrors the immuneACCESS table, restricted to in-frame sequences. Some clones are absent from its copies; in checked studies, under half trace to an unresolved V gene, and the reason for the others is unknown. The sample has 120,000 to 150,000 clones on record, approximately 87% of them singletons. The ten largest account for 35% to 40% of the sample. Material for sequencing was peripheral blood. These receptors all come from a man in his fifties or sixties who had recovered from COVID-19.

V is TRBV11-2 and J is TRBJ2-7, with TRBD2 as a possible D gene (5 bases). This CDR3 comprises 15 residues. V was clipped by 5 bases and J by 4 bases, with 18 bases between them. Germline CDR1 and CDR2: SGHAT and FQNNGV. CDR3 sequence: CASSQWERTPYEQYF. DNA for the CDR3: TGTGCCAGCAGCCAGTGGGAGCGAACCCCTTACGAGCAGTACTTC. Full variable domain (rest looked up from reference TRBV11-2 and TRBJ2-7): EAGVAQSPRYKIIEKRQSVAFWCNPISGHATLYWYQQILGQGPKLLIQFQNNGVVDDSQLPKDRFSAERLKGVDSTLKIQPAKLEDSAVYLCASSQWERTPYEQYFGPGTRLTVT.

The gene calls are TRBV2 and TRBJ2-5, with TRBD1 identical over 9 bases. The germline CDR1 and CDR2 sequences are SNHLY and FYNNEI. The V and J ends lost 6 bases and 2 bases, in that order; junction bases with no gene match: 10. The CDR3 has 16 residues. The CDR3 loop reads CASRSLTGGRQETQYF. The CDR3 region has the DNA TGTGCCAGCAGATCCTTAACAGGGGGCCGGCAAGAGACCCAGTACTTC.

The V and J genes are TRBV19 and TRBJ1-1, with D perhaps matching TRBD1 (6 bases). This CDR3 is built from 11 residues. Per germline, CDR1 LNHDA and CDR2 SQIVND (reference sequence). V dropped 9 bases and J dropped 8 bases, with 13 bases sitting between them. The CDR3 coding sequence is TGTGCCAGCACAGGGAATAGGGAAGCTTTCTTT. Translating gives CASTGNREAFF.

The CDR3 nucleotides read TGCGCCAGCAGCCTCGGGGGGGCTTACAATGAGCAGTTCTTC. Protein product: CASSLGGAYNEQFF. V is TRBV5-1 and J is TRBJ2-1, with 8 bases identical to TRBD2. Germline CDR1 SGHRS, CDR2 YFSETQ. Trimming cost V 4 bases and J 4 bases; bases outside gene matches: 4. The CDR3 runs to 14 residues.

In nucleotides, the CDR3 is TGTGCCAGCAGCTTAGGGGTCGTGGCCAGCCTAGTGGGTGAGACCCAGTACTTC. The encoded protein is CASSLGVVASLVGETQYF. The rearrangement uses TRBV7-2 and TRBJ2-5; D not certain. V was trimmed by 1 base and J by 5 bases, leaving 23 bases between them. Per the germline V gene, CDR1 is SGHTA and CDR2 is FQGNSA. The CDR3 contains 18 residues.

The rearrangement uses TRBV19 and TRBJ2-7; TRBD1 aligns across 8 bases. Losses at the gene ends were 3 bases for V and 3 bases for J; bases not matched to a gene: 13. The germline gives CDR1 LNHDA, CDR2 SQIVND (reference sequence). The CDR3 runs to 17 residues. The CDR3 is CASSITTSGTGFYEQYF. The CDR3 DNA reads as TGTGCCAGTAGTATTACAACGTCCGGGACAGGCTTCTACGAGCAGTACTTC.

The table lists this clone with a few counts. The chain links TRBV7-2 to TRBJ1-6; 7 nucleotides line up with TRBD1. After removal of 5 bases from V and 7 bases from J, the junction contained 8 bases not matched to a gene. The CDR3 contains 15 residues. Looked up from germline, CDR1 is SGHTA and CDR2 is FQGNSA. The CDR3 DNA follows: TGTGCCAGCAGCACCCGGGACAGAAGGAATTCACCCCTCCACTTT. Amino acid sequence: CASSTRDRRNSPLHF.

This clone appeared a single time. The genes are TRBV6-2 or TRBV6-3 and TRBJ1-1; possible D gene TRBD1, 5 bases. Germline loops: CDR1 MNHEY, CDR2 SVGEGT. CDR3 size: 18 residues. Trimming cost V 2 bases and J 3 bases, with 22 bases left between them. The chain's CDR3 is CASSYPSHRRNSYTEAFF. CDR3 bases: TGTGCCAGCAGTTACCCATCCCACAGGCGTAATTCATACACTGAAGCTTTCTTT.

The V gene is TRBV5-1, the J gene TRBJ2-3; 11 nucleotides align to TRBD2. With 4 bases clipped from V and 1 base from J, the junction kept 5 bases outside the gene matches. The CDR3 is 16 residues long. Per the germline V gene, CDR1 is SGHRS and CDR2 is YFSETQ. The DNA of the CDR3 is TGCGCCAGCAGCGAAACTAGCGGGGGTCGCACAGATACGCAGTATTTT. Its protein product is CASSETSGGRTDTQYF. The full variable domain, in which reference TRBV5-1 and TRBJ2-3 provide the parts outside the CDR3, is KAGVTQTPRYLIKTRGQQVTLSCSPISGHRSVSWYQQTPGQGLQFLFEYFSETQRNKGNFPGRFSGRQFSNSRSEMNVSTLELGDSALYLCASSETSGGRTDTQYFGPGTRLTVL.

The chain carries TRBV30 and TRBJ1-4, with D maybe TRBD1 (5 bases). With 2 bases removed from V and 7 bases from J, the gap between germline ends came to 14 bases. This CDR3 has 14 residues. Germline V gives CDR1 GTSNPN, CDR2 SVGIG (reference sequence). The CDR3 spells CAWSRDSGGEKLFF. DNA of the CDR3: TGTGCCTGGAGTCGCGACAGTGGTGGTGAAAAACTGTTTTTT.

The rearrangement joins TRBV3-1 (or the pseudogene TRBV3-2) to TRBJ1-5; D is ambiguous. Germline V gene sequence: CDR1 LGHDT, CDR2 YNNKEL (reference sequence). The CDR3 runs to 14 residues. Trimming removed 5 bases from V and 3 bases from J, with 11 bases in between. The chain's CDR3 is CASSEGINNQPQHF. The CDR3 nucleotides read TGTGCCAGCAGCGAGGGCATTAACAATCAGCCCCAGCATTTT.

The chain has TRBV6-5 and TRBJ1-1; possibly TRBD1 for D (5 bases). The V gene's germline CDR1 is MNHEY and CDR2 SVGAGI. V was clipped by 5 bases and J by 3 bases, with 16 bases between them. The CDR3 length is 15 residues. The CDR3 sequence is CASSIWTWGDTEAFF. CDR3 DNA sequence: TGTGCCAGCAGTATTTGGACATGGGGGGACACTGAAGCTTTCTTT.

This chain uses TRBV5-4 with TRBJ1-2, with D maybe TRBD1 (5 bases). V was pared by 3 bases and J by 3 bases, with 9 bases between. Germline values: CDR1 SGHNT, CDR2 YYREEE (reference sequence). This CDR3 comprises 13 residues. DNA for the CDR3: TGTGCCAGCAGCTCCGACAGACACTATGGCTACACCTTC. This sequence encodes CASSSDRHYGYTF.

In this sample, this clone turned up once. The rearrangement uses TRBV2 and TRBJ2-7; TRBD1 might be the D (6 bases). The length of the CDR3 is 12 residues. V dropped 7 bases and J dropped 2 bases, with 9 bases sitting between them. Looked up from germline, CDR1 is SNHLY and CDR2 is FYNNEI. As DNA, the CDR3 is TGTGCCAGCAAGGGGGACCCCTACGAGCAGTACTTC. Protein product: CASKGDPYEQYF.

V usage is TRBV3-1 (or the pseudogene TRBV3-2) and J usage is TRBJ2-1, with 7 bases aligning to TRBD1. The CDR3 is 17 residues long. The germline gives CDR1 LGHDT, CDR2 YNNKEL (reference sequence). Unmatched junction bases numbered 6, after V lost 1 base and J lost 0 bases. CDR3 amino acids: CASSQATGPSSYNEQFF. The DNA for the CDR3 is TGTGCCAGCAGCCAAGCGACAGGGCCGAGCTCCTACAATGAGCAGTTCTTC.

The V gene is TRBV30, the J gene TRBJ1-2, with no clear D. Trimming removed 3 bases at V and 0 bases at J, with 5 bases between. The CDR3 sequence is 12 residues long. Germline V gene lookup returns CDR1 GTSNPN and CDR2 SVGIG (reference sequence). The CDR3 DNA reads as TGTGCCTGGAGAACAGCTAACTATGGCTACACCTTC. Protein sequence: CAWRTANYGYTF.

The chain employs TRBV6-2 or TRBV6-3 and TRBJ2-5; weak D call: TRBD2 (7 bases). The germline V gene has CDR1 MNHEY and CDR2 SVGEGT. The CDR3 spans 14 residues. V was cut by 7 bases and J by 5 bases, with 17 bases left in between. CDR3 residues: CASTPRGAGETQYF. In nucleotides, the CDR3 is TGTGCCAGCACCCCCCGGGGGGCAGGGGAGACCCAGTACTTC.

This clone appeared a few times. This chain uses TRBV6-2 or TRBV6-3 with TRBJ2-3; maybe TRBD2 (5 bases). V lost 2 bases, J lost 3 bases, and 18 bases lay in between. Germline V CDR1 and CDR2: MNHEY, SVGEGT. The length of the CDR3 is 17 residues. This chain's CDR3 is CASSYPYSESMTDTQYF. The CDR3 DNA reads TGTGCCAGCAGTTACCCGTATAGCGAGTCGATGACAGATACGCAGTATTTT.

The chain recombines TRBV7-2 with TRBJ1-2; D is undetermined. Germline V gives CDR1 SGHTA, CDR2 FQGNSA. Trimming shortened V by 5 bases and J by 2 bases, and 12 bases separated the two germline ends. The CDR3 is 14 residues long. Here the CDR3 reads CASSDDGENYGYTF. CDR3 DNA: TGTGCCAGCAGCGACGACGGGGAGAACTATGGCTACACCTTC.

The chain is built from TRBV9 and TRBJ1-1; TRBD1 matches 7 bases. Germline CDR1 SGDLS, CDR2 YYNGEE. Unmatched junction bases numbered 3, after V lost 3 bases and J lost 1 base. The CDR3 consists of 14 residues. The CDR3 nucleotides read TGTGCCAGCAGCGAGGGACAGTGGAACACTGAAGCTTTCTTT. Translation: CASSEGQWNTEAFF. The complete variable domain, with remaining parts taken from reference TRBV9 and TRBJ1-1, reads DSGVTQTPKHLITATGQRVTLRCSPRSGDLSVYWYQQSLDQGLQFLIQYYNGEERAKGNILERFSAQQFPDLHSELNLSSLELGDSALYFCASSEGQWNTEAFFGQGTRLTVV.

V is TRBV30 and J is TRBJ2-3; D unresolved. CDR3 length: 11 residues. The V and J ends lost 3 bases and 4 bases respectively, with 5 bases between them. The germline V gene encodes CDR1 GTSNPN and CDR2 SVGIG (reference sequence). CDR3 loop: CAWSLADTQYF. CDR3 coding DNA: TGTGCCTGGAGCTTAGCAGATACGCAGTATTTT.

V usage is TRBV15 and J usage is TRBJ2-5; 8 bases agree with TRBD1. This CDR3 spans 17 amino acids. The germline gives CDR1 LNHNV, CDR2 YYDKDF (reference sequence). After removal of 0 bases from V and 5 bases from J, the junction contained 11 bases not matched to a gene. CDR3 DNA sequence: TGTGCCACCAGCAGAGATTATTCAGGGGGCGCGGAGGAGACCCAGTACTTC. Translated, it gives CATSRDYSGGAEETQYF.

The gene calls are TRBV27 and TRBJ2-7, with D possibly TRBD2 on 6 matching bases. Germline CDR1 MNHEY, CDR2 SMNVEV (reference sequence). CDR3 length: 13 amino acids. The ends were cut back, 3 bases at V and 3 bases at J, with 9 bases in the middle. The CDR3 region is CASSLRGDYEQYF. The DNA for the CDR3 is TGTGCCAGCAGTTTGCGGGGAGACTACGAGCAGTACTTC.

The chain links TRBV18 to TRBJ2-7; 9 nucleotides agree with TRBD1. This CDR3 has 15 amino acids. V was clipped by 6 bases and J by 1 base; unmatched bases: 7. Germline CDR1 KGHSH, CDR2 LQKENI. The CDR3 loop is CASSVDRGPSYEQYF. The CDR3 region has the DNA TGTGCCAGCTCGGTGGACAGGGGCCCATCCTACGAGCAGTACTTC.